These T cell receptor beta chains were read from a single sample in a study of T cell repertoires in cytomegalovirus infection. Via MiXCR, TCRdb re-called the reads, giving one row per CDR3 protein. The sample lists 740,000 or so distinct CDR3 sequences, 35% seen once, with more than 2.5% in the top ten. Sequencing was done on a sample of PBMCs. The receptor set was obtained from a human donor in good health (CMV status not recorded). Some clones in this sample may be carry-over from other donors' samples. CDR3s include the opening cysteine and the closing phenylalanine or tryptophan. Each record gives: J gene, D gene, V gene, clone size, CDR3 DNA, CDR3 protein. D genes are given only for firm matches. For some rows the clone size is stated as once, few or many, or as a class when expanded; others skip it.

J gene: TRBJ1-5
D gene: -
V gene: TRBV5-8
clone size: -
CDR3 DNA: TGTGCCAGCGAAAGGGACCGCAATCAGCCCCAGCATTTT
CDR3 protein: CASERDRNQPQHF

J gene: TRBJ2-1
D gene: TRBD2
V gene: TRBV7-9
clone size: -
CDR3 DNA: TGTGCCAGCTACACGGGAGGGAACAATGAGCAGTTCTTC
CDR3 protein: CASYTGGNNEQFF

J gene: TRBJ1-2
D gene: -
V gene: TRBV6-5
clone size: -
CDR3 DNA: TGTGCCAGCAGTTACAGTCCTAACTATGGCTACACCTTC
CDR3 protein: CASSYSPNYGYTF

J gene: TRBJ1-2
D gene: TRBD1
V gene: TRBV7-6
clone size: -
CDR3 DNA: TGTGCCAGCAGATTTAGCACAGGGGCTGATGGCTACACCTTC
CDR3 protein: CASRFSTGADGYTF

J gene: TRBJ1-5
D gene: TRBD1
V gene: TRBV27
clone size: -
CDR3 DNA: TGTGCCAGCAGACCTGGGGACAGGGGATACAATCAGCCCCAGCATTTT
CDR3 protein: CASRPGDRGYNQPQHF

J gene: TRBJ2-3
D gene: -
V gene: TRBV6-1
clone size: -
CDR3 DNA: TGTGCCAGCAGGGCGGTCTTTGAGGGGTCAGATACGCAGTATTTT
CDR3 protein: CASRAVFEGSDTQYF

J gene: TRBJ2-2
D gene: -
V gene: TRBV6-1
clone size: -
CDR3 DNA: TGTGCCAGCAGGGATACCGGCGCCACCGGGGAGCTGTTTTTT
CDR3 protein: CASRDTGATGELFF

J gene: TRBJ2-2
D gene: TRBD2
V gene: TRBV19
clone size: -
CDR3 DNA: TGTGCCAGTAGACCACTAGCGGGGACCGGGGAGCTGTTTTTT
CDR3 protein: CASRPLAGTGELFF

J gene: TRBJ2-5
D gene: -
V gene: TRBV5-4
clone size: -
CDR3 DNA: TGTGCCAGCAGCGGGGGTGTAGGGGAGGAGACCCAGTACTTC
CDR3 protein: CASSGGVGEETQYF

J gene: TRBJ2-5
D gene: TRBD2
V gene: TRBV7-9
clone size: -
CDR3 DNA: TGTGCCAGCAGCTTAGCGCAGGCTAGCGGCGGTACTCAAGAGACCCAGTACTTC
CDR3 protein: CASSLAQASGGTQETQYF

J gene: TRBJ1-5
D gene: -
V gene: TRBV19
clone size: few
CDR3 DNA: TGTGCCAGTAGTATAGGGCGGGGAGGCAGCAATCAGCCCCAGCATTTT
CDR3 protein: CASSIGRGGSNQPQHF

J gene: TRBJ1-2
D gene: TRBD1
V gene: TRBV7-2
clone size: many
CDR3 DNA: TGTGCCAGCAGCTACTCCGGGACAGGGGGCTATGGCTACACCTTC
CDR3 protein: CASSYSGTGGYGYTF

J gene: TRBJ2-7
D gene: TRBD1
V gene: TRBV10-2
clone size: -
CDR3 DNA: TGCGCCAGCAGCCCTGACGGACAGGGGGTGTACGAGCAGTACTTC
CDR3 protein: CASSPDGQGVYEQYF

J gene: TRBJ2-3
D gene: -
V gene: TRBV7-9
clone size: few
CDR3 DNA: TGTGCCAGCAGCTCTGGCCGAGGGGCAGGGAACACAGATACGCAGTATTTT
CDR3 protein: CASSSGRGAGNTDTQYF

J gene: TRBJ2-3
D gene: -
V gene: TRBV7-6
clone size: few
CDR3 DNA: TGTGCCACCCACAGCGATACGCAGTATTTT
CDR3 protein: CATHSDTQYF

J gene: TRBJ1-5
D gene: -
V gene: TRBV28
clone size: -
CDR3 DNA: TGTGCCAGCACCGTAGGGGGTATTGGCAATCAGCCCCAGCATTTT
CDR3 protein: CASTVGGIGNQPQHF

J gene: TRBJ2-3
D gene: -
V gene: TRBV7-8
clone size: -
CDR3 DNA: TGTGCCAGCAGCTTAACGGGGGCAGATACAGATACGCAGTATTTT
CDR3 protein: CASSLTGADTDTQYF

J gene: TRBJ1-1
D gene: -
V gene: TRBV11-3
clone size: -
CDR3 DNA: TGTGCCAGCAGCTTAGGGAGAGGGTTGAACACTGAAGCTTTCTTT
CDR3 protein: CASSLGRGLNTEAFF

J gene: TRBJ1-1
D gene: -
V gene: TRBV6-1
clone size: few
CDR3 DNA: TGTGCCACCTCCTTCGGGGCCCAGGAAGCTTTCTTT
CDR3 protein: CATSFGAQEAFF

J gene: TRBJ2-6
D gene: -
V gene: TRBV24-1
clone size: -
CDR3 DNA: TGTGCCACCGGGACGGGCTCTGGGGCCAACGTCCTGACTTTC
CDR3 protein: CATGTGSGANVLTF

J gene: TRBJ1-4
D gene: -
V gene: TRBV7-6
clone size: many
CDR3 DNA: TGTGCCAGCAGCTTACGGCCGGCGCAGCATAATGAAAAACTGTTTTTT
CDR3 protein: CASSLRPAQHNEKLFF

J gene: TRBJ1-5
D gene: -
V gene: TRBV7-2
clone size: few
CDR3 DNA: TGTGCCAGCAGCCTTTCCCGCCGGGAACCCCAGCATTTT
CDR3 protein: CASSLSRREPQHF

J gene: TRBJ1-2
D gene: -
V gene: TRBV2
clone size: few
CDR3 DNA: TGTGCCAGCAGGCTAGGACAGATTGTGGATGGCTACACCTTC
CDR3 protein: CASRLGQIVDGYTF

J gene: TRBJ1-4
D gene: -
V gene: TRBV7-6
clone size: few
CDR3 DNA: TGTGCCAGCAGCTTAAAGGGCAGGGCATCGATTAATGAAAAACTGTTTTTT
CDR3 protein: CASSLKGRASINEKLFF

J gene: TRBJ2-5
D gene: -
V gene: TRBV5-1
clone size: -
CDR3 DNA: TGCGCCAGCAGCGACCGGCAGGGAGAAGAGACCCAGTACTTC
CDR3 protein: CASSDRQGEETQYF

J gene: TRBJ2-5
D gene: -
V gene: TRBV5-5
clone size: -
CDR3 DNA: TGTGCCAGCAGCTTGGCACAGCGGGAAGAGACCCAGTACTTC
CDR3 protein: CASSLAQREETQYF

J gene: TRBJ1-5
D gene: TRBD1
V gene: TRBV28
clone size: few
CDR3 DNA: TGTGCCAGCAGGAGGGACAGGATTCAGCCCCAGCATTTT
CDR3 protein: CASRRDRIQPQHF

J gene: TRBJ1-1
D gene: -
V gene: TRBV7-8
clone size: many
CDR3 DNA: TGTGCTTCCCAGCATGGTCGGGGATTGAACACTGAAGCTTTCTTT
CDR3 protein: CASQHGRGLNTEAFF

J gene: TRBJ2-7
D gene: -
V gene: TRBV29-1
clone size: -
CDR3 DNA: TGCAGCGTTGAAGCGCGTGGGAGGTATGGCGAGCAGTACTTC
CDR3 protein: CSVEARGRYGEQYF

J gene: TRBJ2-3
D gene: -
V gene: TRBV7-2
clone size: -
CDR3 DNA: TGTGCCAGCAGCTTTGATTTAGCGAGAAGCACAGATACGCAGTATTTT
CDR3 protein: CASSFDLARSTDTQYF

J gene: TRBJ2-7
D gene: -
V gene: TRBV7-8
clone size: many
CDR3 DNA: TGTGCCAGCAGCTTAGCCCCCCAGCGGGCGCTGTCCTACGAGCAGTACTTC
CDR3 protein: CASSLAPQRALSYEQYF

J gene: TRBJ1-2
D gene: TRBD1
V gene: TRBV7-2
clone size: many
CDR3 DNA: TGTGCCAGCAGACTAGACAGGGGCTACGGCTACACCTTC
CDR3 protein: CASRLDRGYGYTF

J gene: TRBJ1-2
D gene: -
V gene: TRBV7-9
clone size: many
CDR3 DNA: TGTGCCAGCAGCTCATCAGACGGTGACTATGGCTACACCTTC
CDR3 protein: CASSSSDGDYGYTF

J gene: TRBJ1-5
D gene: -
V gene: TRBV12-3/TRBV12-4
clone size: -
CDR3 DNA: TGTGCCAGCAGGTCTACAGGAGCTAGGCAGCCCCAGCATTTT
CDR3 protein: CASRSTGARQPQHF

J gene: TRBJ2-3
D gene: -
V gene: TRBV6-1
clone size: few
CDR3 DNA: TGTGCCCTCCGCGGACAGAGCCCCACAGATACGCAGTATTTT
CDR3 protein: CALRGQSPTDTQYF

J gene: TRBJ2-7
D gene: -
V gene: TRBV7-8
clone size: -
CDR3 DNA: TGTGCCAGCAGCTCCCCCGGACTTAGGAGCTCCTACGAGCAGTACTTC
CDR3 protein: CASSSPGLRSSYEQYF

J gene: TRBJ1-2
D gene: -
V gene: TRBV7-2
clone size: -
CDR3 DNA: TGTGCCAGCAGCTTAGGGGGGGGGGGTCGCGGCTACACCTTC
CDR3 protein: CASSLGGGGRGYTF

J gene: TRBJ2-5
D gene: -
V gene: TRBV28
clone size: few
CDR3 DNA: TGTGCCAGCAGTTCGTCCTCGGGCGGACAAGAGACCCAGTACTTC
CDR3 protein: CASSSSSGGQETQYF

J gene: TRBJ1-1
D gene: -
V gene: TRBV27
clone size: -
CDR3 DNA: TGTGCCAGCAGTTTATCCCGCAGGGTAGGCACTGAAGCTTTCTTT
CDR3 protein: CASSLSRRVGTEAFF

J gene: TRBJ2-3
D gene: -
V gene: TRBV19
clone size: once
CDR3 DNA: TGTGCCAGTAGTATAGGGGCAGGAACCACAGATACGCAGTATTTT
CDR3 protein: CASSIGAGTTDTQYF

J gene: TRBJ2-3
D gene: -
V gene: TRBV27
clone size: few
CDR3 DNA: TGTGCCAGCAGTTTGGCTAGCTGGATCCTCACAGATACGCAGTATTTT
CDR3 protein: CASSLASWILTDTQYF

J gene: TRBJ1-2
D gene: -
V gene: TRBV5-6
clone size: -
CDR3 DNA: TGTGCCAGCAGCCCCGAATCAGAGTTCTATGGCTACACCTTC
CDR3 protein: CASSPESEFYGYTF

J gene: TRBJ1-2
D gene: -
V gene: TRBV7-4
clone size: few
CDR3 DNA: TGTGCCAGCAGCTTAGCCGGAACAGGGTCCCCCTATGGCTACACCTTC
CDR3 protein: CASSLAGTGSPYGYTF

J gene: TRBJ2-3
D gene: TRBD2
V gene: TRBV29-1
clone size: -
CDR3 DNA: TGCAGCGTAGGACTAGCGAGAGGCTTGGATACGCAGTATTTT
CDR3 protein: CSVGLARGLDTQYF

J gene: TRBJ2-1
D gene: TRBD2
V gene: TRBV29-1
clone size: -
CDR3 DNA: TGCAGCGAAGGGACTAGCGGGAGAAACAATGAGCAGTTCTTC
CDR3 protein: CSEGTSGRNNEQFF

J gene: TRBJ1-6
D gene: -
V gene: TRBV20-1
clone size: few
CDR3 DNA: TGCAGTGCTAGAGATCTAGGGAGAGCTCCCAATTCACCCCTCCACTTT
CDR3 protein: CSARDLGRAPNSPLHF

J gene: TRBJ2-7
D gene: TRBD1
V gene: TRBV5-6
clone size: few
CDR3 DNA: TGTGCCAGCAGCTTGCCCCAGGGGGCCACCTACGAGCAGTACTTC
CDR3 protein: CASSLPQGATYEQYF

J gene: TRBJ2-7
D gene: -
V gene: TRBV5-1
clone size: -
CDR3 DNA: TGCGCCAGCAGCTTGGAATCGGGGAAGAGCTCCTACGAGCAGTACTTC
CDR3 protein: CASSLESGKSSYEQYF

J gene: TRBJ2-7
D gene: TRBD1
V gene: TRBV12-3/TRBV12-4
clone size: few
CDR3 DNA: TGTGCCAGCAGTTCCCGGGACAGGGGGCACTACGAGCAGTACTTC
CDR3 protein: CASSSRDRGHYEQYF

J gene: TRBJ2-3
D gene: TRBD2
V gene: TRBV5-6
clone size: -
CDR3 DNA: TGTGCCAGCAGCTCACTAGCGGGAGCTAGCGATACGCAGTATTTT
CDR3 protein: CASSSLAGASDTQYF

J gene: TRBJ2-1
D gene: -
V gene: TRBV7-6
clone size: -
CDR3 DNA: TGTGCCAGCAGCTTATCGGTAGTGCGGAATGAGCAGTTCTTC
CDR3 protein: CASSLSVVRNEQFF

J gene: TRBJ2-7
D gene: -
V gene: TRBV6-2/TRBV6-3
clone size: -
CDR3 DNA: TGTGCCAGCAGTTATGGGGACACTGGTTCCACCGAGCAGTACTTC
CDR3 protein: CASSYGDTGSTEQYF

J gene: TRBJ2-1
D gene: -
V gene: TRBV7-8
clone size: many
CDR3 DNA: TGTGCCAGCAGCTTAGTCGGCCAGCGGAACTCCTACAATGAGCAGTTCTTC
CDR3 protein: CASSLVGQRNSYNEQFF

J gene: TRBJ2-1
D gene: -
V gene: TRBV29-1
clone size: -
CDR3 DNA: TGCAGCGCCCTTACATGGCCAGGGAAGGCTGAGCAGTTCTTC
CDR3 protein: CSALTWPGKAEQFF

J gene: TRBJ1-1
D gene: -
V gene: TRBV5-5
clone size: few
CDR3 DNA: TGTGCCAGCAGCTTGGATTGGAGGAACACTGAAGCTTTCTTT
CDR3 protein: CASSLDWRNTEAFF

J gene: TRBJ2-2
D gene: -
V gene: TRBV6-2/TRBV6-3
clone size: -
CDR3 DNA: TGTGCCAGCAGTTACACCCAAGCCCTGGGATGGGACGGGGAGCTGTTTTTT
CDR3 protein: CASSYTQALGWDGELFF

J gene: TRBJ2-7
D gene: -
V gene: TRBV5-5
clone size: -
CDR3 DNA: TGTGCCAGCAGCTTATACCTTACCAGGGGCGAGCAGTACTTC
CDR3 protein: CASSLYLTRGEQYF

J gene: TRBJ1-2
D gene: -
V gene: TRBV6-2/TRBV6-3
clone size: -
CDR3 DNA: TGTGCCAGCAGTGGAGATCCGTTGGGCTACACCTTC
CDR3 protein: CASSGDPLGYTF

J gene: TRBJ2-7
D gene: -
V gene: TRBV20-1
clone size: -
CDR3 DNA: TGCAGTGCTAGAGCCCCAAGCTCCTACGAGCAGTACTTC
CDR3 protein: CSARAPSSYEQYF

J gene: TRBJ2-2
D gene: -
V gene: TRBV24-1
clone size: few
CDR3 DNA: TGTGCCACCAGTGTGCCCGACGTACCTAAAAGATCCGGGGAGCTGTTTTTT
CDR3 protein: CATSVPDVPKRSGELFF